This T cell receptor (beta chain) was retrieved from a study of T cells after posttransplantation cyclophosphamide. Points from the study as a whole: TRB overlap between skin or GI tissue T cells and blood was limited.

This table comes from immunoSEQ multiplex PCR, and its TCRdb copy is limited to in-frame clones, with some not included. Of roughly 15,000 clones in the sample, around 74% were seen once. Points on this clone: Antigen specificity is unknown.

The CDR3 consists of 13 residues. The receptor was isolated from a man in his forties or fifties. The chain links TRBV21-1 to TRBJ1-1. TRBV21-1 is an annotated pseudogene. Sequenced material: memory CD4+ T cells sorted from PBMCs. In nucleotides, the CDR3 is TGTGCCAGCAGCAAGGGGGGGGGCCTTGAAGCTTTCTTT. Encoded protein: CASSKGGGLEAFF.